Below, 30 T cell receptor beta chains from the same sample are listed, as sequenced in a study of CD8+CD57+ T cells in acquired aplastic anemia (dated by TCRdb to between 2017 and 2018). The run used an Illumina HiSeq 2000. Genomic DNA served as template for TCR beta VDJ combination and CDR3 sequence profiling. In-frame beta chains were kept once TCRdb had trimmed the public reads at Q25 with fastp and called clones with MiXCR. CDR3 protein duplicates are merged, each entry listing the most common genes and DNA. This sample is represented by 200,000 to 250,000 distinct CDR3 sequences; 30% to 35% of them were singletons. Jointly, the top ten make up roughly 1.1% of the sample. The sequencing sample was made of sorted CD4+, CD8+, or CD8+CD57+ T cells (not recorded which) from PBMCs. These receptors were taken from a human donor in good health, serving as a control.

At least ten counts were recorded for this clonotype. V usage is TRBV24-1 and J usage is TRBJ1-4, with D perhaps TRBD1 (6 bases). Trimming stripped 4 bases from V and 8 bases from J, with 13 bases between. Germline V gene lookup returns CDR1 KGHDR and CDR2 SFDVKD. The CDR3 covers 14 residues. The CDR3 bases are TGTGCCACCAGTGAAGAGGGGGAGGGGGAAAAACTGTTTTTT. It encodes CATSEEGEGEKLFF.

The chain couples TRBV7-4 to TRBJ2-1; 9 bases align to TRBD2. J was trimmed by 10 bases and V by 5 bases; bases with no gene match: 21. This CDR3 is built from 18 residues. Per germline, CDR1 SGHVT and CDR2 SQSDAQ. CDR3 in DNA: TGTGCCAGCAGCCCGACGCTAGCTAGCGGGATGAGTTCCAACGAGCAGTTCTTC. Protein product: CASSPTLASGMSSNEQFF.

This clonotype was seen more than once but under ten times. The chain couples TRBV6-1 to TRBJ1-1, with D possibly matching TRBD1 (5 bases). Trimming pared 6 bases from V and 1 base from J, leaving 9 bases between. The CDR3 sequence is 13 residues long. Germline V gene lookup returns CDR1 MNHNS and CDR2 SASEGT. The CDR3 bases are TGTGCCAGCAGATCCGGACAGAACACTGAAGCTTTCTTT. Translating it yields CASRSGQNTEAFF.

This clonotype was observed many times. V gene TRBV7-9 combines with J gene TRBJ1-1; D is undetermined. The germline gives CDR1 SEHNR, CDR2 FQNEAQ (reference sequence). The CDR3 runs to 13 residues. Deletions cut 1 base from V and 8 bases from J, with 11 bases between. The CDR3 sequence is CASSLDPSREAFF. CDR3 nucleotides: TGTGCCAGCAGCTTAGATCCCTCGAGGGAAGCTTTCTTT.

This clonotype showed up many times. The V gene is TRBV20-1, the J gene TRBJ1-2; no clear D. CDR1 and CDR2 from the germline V gene are DFQATT and SNEGSKA (reference sequence). CDR3 length equals 14 residues. Trimming pared 0 bases from V and 6 bases from J, leaving 14 bases between. The CDR3 here is CSARDNYGWNGYTF. Written as DNA, the CDR3 is TGCAGTGCTAGAGACAATTATGGGTGGAATGGCTACACCTTC.

The chain has TRBV5-1 and TRBJ2-3; 11 nucleotides match TRBD2. This CDR3 has 19 residues. Germline V lookup: CDR1 SGHRS, CDR2 YFSETQ. The ends lost 7 bases at V and 1 base at J; junction bases unmatched: 17. The chain's CDR3 is CASGSGGTSGFEGTDTQYF. Written as DNA, the CDR3 is TGCGCCAGCGGAAGCGGGGGGACTAGCGGATTTGAGGGCACAGATACGCAGTATTTT.

This clonotype was seen repeatedly, ten times or more. The CDR3 DNA follows: TGCAGTGCTGGGTCGACAGTCGAAGAGACCCAGTACTTC. Its protein product is CSAGSTVEETQYF. The rearrangement uses TRBV20-1 and TRBJ2-5; D may be TRBD1 (5 bases). Deletions cut 5 bases from V and 3 bases from J, with 13 bases between. CDR1 and CDR2 (germline): DFQATT, SNEGSKA (reference sequence). The CDR3 is 13 residues long.

V gene TRBV6-1 combines with J gene TRBJ1-5, with D possibly matching TRBD1 (5 bases). The CDR3 totals 15 residues. The V and J ends lost 5 bases and 7 bases respectively, with 18 bases between them. From germline, CDR1 is MNHNS and CDR2 SASEGT. The CDR3 DNA sequence: TGTGCCAGCAGTCATAGCTTGAAACAGGAACAGCCCCAGCATTTT. Protein: CASSHSLKQEQPQHF.

The chain is built from TRBV2 and TRBJ1-2; 8 bases map to TRBD1. Germline lookup yields CDR1 SNHLY and CDR2 FYNNEI. The CDR3 consists of 14 residues. J was trimmed by 7 bases and V by 6 bases; bases with no gene match: 10. CDR3 sequence: CASRKDRALGGYTF. CDR3 coding DNA: TGTGCCAGCAGGAAGGACAGGGCGTTAGGTGGCTACACCTTC.

This clonotype was seen repeatedly, ten times or more. The V gene is TRBV7-8, the J gene TRBJ2-7; D uncertain. The CDR3 is 12 amino acids. V shed 5 bases and J shed 2 bases, with 7 bases lying between them. Germline V gene sequence: CDR1 SGHVS, CDR2 FQNEAQ. The CDR3 reads CASSPTAYEQYF. CDR3 DNA sequence: TGTGCCAGCAGCCCAACAGCCTACGAGCAGTACTTC.

As to this clonotype: Given the absence of the conserved phenylalanine or tryptophan at the CDR3 end, a read error is likely. The rearrangement uses TRBV27 and TRBJ1-2; 8 bases are a match to TRBD1. Germline values: CDR1 MNHEY, CDR2 SMNVEV (reference sequence). The trim removed 0 bases at V and 10 bases at J, leaving 4 bases unmatched. The CDR3 spans 13 residues. CDR3 bases: TGTGCCAGCAGTTTATCTAGGACAGGGATCTACACCCTC. It translates to CASSLSRTGIYTL.

Many counts were recorded for this clonotype. The chain uses TRBV7-7 and TRBJ2-1, with D tentatively TRBD2 (5 bases). The CDR3 totals 13 residues. Trimming removed 5 bases from V and 4 bases from J, with 9 bases in between. Germline V CDR1 and CDR2: SSHAT, FNYEAQ (reference sequence). CDR3 protein: CASSKGVYNEQFF. CDR3 bases: TGTGCCAGCAGCAAGGGAGTTTACAATGAGCAGTTCTTC.

This sequence joins TRBV3-1 and TRBJ1-3; D is unclear. Trimming left V 1 base short and J 0 bases short, with 4 bases between. This CDR3 spans 14 amino acids. Per the germline V gene, CDR1 is LGHDT and CDR2 is YNNKEL (reference sequence). The CDR3 spells CASSQAGSGNTIYF. DNA of the CDR3: TGTGCCAGCAGCCAAGCCGGCTCTGGAAACACCATATATTTT. The complete variable domain, with remaining parts taken from reference TRBV3-1 and TRBJ1-3, reads DTAVSQTPKYLVTQMGNDKSIKCEQNLGHDTMYWYKQDSKKFLKIMFSYNNKELIINETVPNRFSPKSPDKAHLNLHINSLELGDSAVYFCASSQAGSGNTIYFGEGSWLTVV.

The chain couples TRBV6-5 to TRBJ1-2; D gene unclear. Germline lookup yields CDR1 MNHEY and CDR2 SVGAGI. V gave up 4 bases and J gave up 4 bases, with 22 bases separating them. This CDR3 is built from 17 residues. The CDR3 DNA sequence: TGTGCCAGCAGTTCCACCATCCTCGGGCCCGGAGGCTATGGCTACACCTTC. It yields the protein CASSSTILGPGGYGYTF.

The genes are TRBV20-1 and TRBJ1-1; 11 positions match TRBD1. The V gene's germline CDR1 is DFQATT and CDR2 SNEGSKA (reference sequence). Germline trimming cut 1 base from V and 5 bases from J; bases unmatched to any gene: 12. The CDR3 extends over 17 amino acids. The CDR3 loop reads CSARGAPGTGGRTEAFF. DNA for the CDR3: TGCAGTGCTAGAGGGGCGCCCGGGACAGGGGGAAGAACTGAAGCTTTCTTT.

Regarding this clonotype: Being one base from a much bigger clone, this may be a read error. CDR3 nucleotides: TGCGCCAGCAGCTTGGCATGGACCGAAGCTTTCTTT. It codes for CASSLAWTEAFF. The chain carries TRBV5-1 and TRBJ1-1; D is undetermined. This CDR3 is 12 amino acids long. Germline assignment: CDR1 SGHRS and CDR2 YFSETQ. V lost 0 bases, J lost 8 bases, and 8 bases lay in between.

This clonotype was seen only a few times. This chain uses TRBV6-5 with TRBJ1-2; 10 bases agree with TRBD1. Germline CDR1 reads MNHEY; CDR2 reads SVGAGI. The V gene end was trimmed by 2 bases and the J gene end by 5 bases; junction bases not matched to a gene: 8. The CDR3 totals 16 residues. CDR3 DNA sequence: TGTGCCAGCAGTTACGGGCCGGGGACAGGGGAGTATGGCTACACCTTC. Its protein is CASSYGPGTGEYGYTF.

CDR3: CATSEPGQVKDTQYF. The CDR3 DNA sequence: TGTGCCACCAGTGAACCCGGACAGGTGAAAGATACGCAGTATTTT. This chain joins TRBV24-1 and TRBJ2-3, with TRBD1 matching 7 bases. Germline CDR1 and CDR2: KGHDR and SFDVKD. The CDR3 has 15 amino acids. Trimming took 4 bases from V and 5 from J; bases not matched to a gene: 8.

This clonotype occurred a few times. This sequence joins TRBV5-4 and TRBJ2-3; tentatively, D is TRBD2 (6 bases). V lost 5 bases, J lost 2 bases, and 12 bases lay in between. Germline CDR1 SGHNT, CDR2 YYREEE (reference sequence). The CDR3 is 14 residues long. CDR3 in DNA: TGTGCCAGCAGGTTAGCGGTTCACACAGATACGCAGTATTTT. Its translation: CASRLAVHTDTQYF.

J is TRBJ1-2 and V is TRBV18; 7 bases fit TRBD1. Germline CDR1 is KGHSH and CDR2 is LQKENI. This CDR3 has 15 residues. After removal of 4 bases from V and 4 bases from J, the junction contained 9 bases not matched to a gene. The CDR3, as DNA: TGTGCCAGCTCACTGACGAAGACAGGGTCCTATGGCTACACCTTC. Translated, it gives CASSLTKTGSYGYTF.

The chain combines TRBV24-1 with TRBJ2-7; TRBD2 aligns across 14 bases. This CDR3 is 17 amino acids long. CDR1 KGHDR and CDR2 SFDVKD come from the germline V gene. This CDR3 is CAEGLAGGSGGSYEQYF. For the CDR3, the DNA is TGTGCTGAAGGACTAGCGGGAGGAAGTGGTGGGTCCTACGAGCAGTACTTC.

The chain joins TRBV6-1 to TRBJ2-3; 12 bases align to TRBD2. The germline V gene has CDR1 MNHNS and CDR2 SASEGT. J lost 6 bases, V lost 8 bases, and 9 bases had no gene match. The CDR3 runs to 15 residues. Here the CDR3 DNA reads TGTGCCAGCTCACGACTAGCGGGGGCGGATGATACGCAGTATTTT. Its protein is CASSRLAGADDTQYF.

This sequence joins TRBV19 and TRBJ1-2; a weak D match, TRBD1 (5 bases). Trimming stripped 7 bases from V and 4 bases from J, with 16 bases between. The germline CDR1 and CDR2 sequences are LNHDA and SQIVND (reference sequence). The CDR3 totals 14 residues. CDR3 sequence (DNA): TGTGCCAGTATGGGCGGGACTAGATTCTATGGCTACACCTTC. Its protein product is CASMGGTRFYGYTF.

The V gene is TRBV25-1, the J gene TRBJ2-3; D remains ambiguous. The V end was cut by 8 bases, the J end by 1 base, with 1 base between. There are 10 residues in the CDR3. Germline lookup yields CDR1 MGHDK and CDR2 SYGVNS. The CDR3 region has the DNA TGTGCCAGCGGCACAGATACGCAGTATTTT. Translation: CASGTDTQYF.

This clonotype was counted between two and nine times. A much more abundant neighbour one base away suggests this may be a read error. The V gene is TRBV19, the J gene TRBJ1-5; D is ambiguous. Germline CDR1 LNHDA, CDR2 SQIVND (reference sequence). CDR3 length: 9 amino acids. The CDR3 DNA reads TGTGCCGGCAATCAGCCCCGGCATTTT. Its translation: CAGNQPRHF.

This clonotype was seen repeatedly, ten times or more. This chain uses TRBV7-2 with TRBJ2-7, with D perhaps matching TRBD2 (6 bases). Trimming left V 4 bases short and J 2 bases short, with 15 bases between. The germline CDR1 and CDR2 sequences are SGHTA and FQGNSA. There are 15 residues in the CDR3. CDR3 in amino acids: CASSSISGNTYEQYF. In nucleotides, the CDR3 is TGTGCCAGCAGCTCGATTAGCGGCAATACCTACGAGCAGTACTTC.

Regarding this clonotype: A much bigger clone sits one base away, suggesting this may be a read error. The chain combines TRBV25-1 with TRBJ1-4; a possible D gene is TRBD1 (5 bases). Germline V gene sequence: CDR1 MGHDK, CDR2 SYGVNS. The CDR3 extends over 12 amino acids. This chain's CDR3 is CASGGTNEELFF. As DNA, the CDR3 is TGTGCGTCCGGGGGAACTAATGAAGAACTGTTTTTT. The variable domain in full, completed from reference TRBV25-1 and TRBJ1-4, reads EADIYQTPRYLVIGTGKKITLECSQTMGHDKMYWYQQDPGMELHLIHYSYGVNSTEKGDLSSESTVSRIRTEHFPLTLESARPSHTSQYLCASGGTNEELFFGSGTQLSVL.

In regard to this clonotype: The conserved closing phenylalanine or tryptophan is absent in this CDR3, likely reflecting a read error. The DNA is omitted, as the CDR3 cannot be located on it reliably, and the CDR3 follows TCRdb's listing. The chain recombines TRBV24-1 with TRBJ2-7; the table calls TRBD1, which could not be checked here. The CDR3 adds up to 13 amino acids, both ends counted. Germline assignment: CDR1 KGHDR and CDR2 SFDVKD. The CDR3 sequence: CATSDGQGRERYS.

The chain carries TRBV29-1 and TRBJ1-2, with 7 positions matching TRBD1. Trimming at V came to 5 bases and at J to 4 bases, leaving 10 bases not matched to a gene. This CDR3 has 14 amino acids. Germline CDR1 SQVTM, CDR2 ANQGSEA. This CDR3 reads CSVSDRERGYGYTF. Written as DNA, the CDR3 is TGCAGCGTTTCCGACAGGGAAAGGGGCTATGGCTACACCTTC.

This clonotype was counted only a few times. The V gene is TRBV5-1, the J gene TRBJ2-7; D is possibly TRBD1 (6 bases). V lost 7 bases to trimming and J lost 0 bases, with 14 bases between them. The CDR3 length is 14 residues. The germline V gene encodes CDR1 SGHRS and CDR2 YFSETQ. The CDR3 bases are TGCGCCAGCCACAACCCGGACAGCTCCTACGAGCAGTACTTC. Translation: CASHNPDSSYEQYF.